The sequence of this TCR beta chain was determined in a study of cytomegalovirus exposure and HLA in healthy donors. Study findings and constraints: With DRB1 most and HLA-C fewest, TCR association rates differed between HLA loci in a later analysis. Later findings reportedly placed an Asian-associated ancestry cluster below the approximately 650-donor mean for N-insertions. In a later analysis, about 17,000 TCR beta sequences were associated with HLA alleles at 0.05 false discovery rate. The study found most TCR sequences rare, yet found some public TCRs in many donors.

Comment on this clone: Its cognate antigen is unknown.

The PCR was carried out with 60 Vbeta primers and 13 Jbeta primers. The table came from immunoSEQ multiplex PCR; TCRdb's copy has only in-frame clones and leaves some out. The sample shows roughly 120,000 clones, around 80% of them seen only once. The sample consisted of PBMCs. The TCR comes from a man under 40 in good health and CMV-seropositive.

The CDR3, as DNA: TGTGCCAGCAGCCCTTGGGGAGCGGGGGCGTACCAAGAGACCCAGTACTTC. Residues: CASSPWGAGAYQETQYF. The rearrangement joins TRBV5-4 to TRBJ2-5, with 8 positions matching TRBD2. The V gene end was trimmed by 4 bases and the J gene end by 0 bases; junction bases not matched to a gene: 11. In germline, CDR1 is SGHNT, CDR2 YYREEE (reference sequence). The CDR3 length is 17 residues.